The T cell receptor (beta chain) described here comes from a study of CD8 T cells in ankylosing spondylitis. Findings and caveats of the study: Reportedly, significant enrichment of disease-linked clones occurred in matched ankylosing spondylitis synovial fluid. For ankylosing spondylitis blood, a TCR beta motif of under 10 highly homologous variants appeared characteristic. CD8+ disease-linked clones were present at relatively low frequencies in blood.

Quantitative barcoded 5'-RACE was used to prepare TCR beta libraries. MiXCR was run by TCRdb on the 5' RACE reads, yielding one entry per CDR3 protein. The repertoire holds a few hundred thousand distinct CDR3 sequences, with 11% as singletons. As for this clonotype: Its matching antigen is unknown. One end of the junction is discordant with germline, which a read error may explain.

CDR3 length: 19 amino acids. From germline, CDR1 is SSHAT and CDR2 FNYEAQ (reference sequence). The source is a female donor with ankylosing spondylitis or in good health (not recorded which). This rearrangement joins TRBV7-7 to TRBJ2-3; TRBD2 agrees at 13 bases. Sequences were obtained from blood, either unsorted or a sorted T cell fraction (not recorded which). The CDR3 reads CASSLRTSGGRSSTDTQYF. Here the CDR3 DNA reads TGTGCTAGCAGCTTACGGACTAGCGGGGGTCGTAGTAGCACAGATACGCAGTATTTT.